Each of the 31 T cell receptor beta chains below was sequenced from the same sample in a study of spatial heterogeneity in lung cancer. Time point meaning: sample taken at primary tumor resection. The study sequenced unsorted whole RNA from tumor, nontumor lung or frozen PBMC. TCRdb analysed the 5' RACE reads with MiXCR anew, one entry per CDR3 protein. This table holds some 38,000 distinct CDR3 sequences, roughly 8% found once. Sequences were derived from PBMCs, sampled at surgery. Receptors were obtained from a male donor with early-stage non-small cell lung cancer.

This clonotype appeared a few times. The chain has TRBV27 and TRBJ2-2; D unclear. There are 18 residues in the CDR3. The V end lost 0 bases, the J end lost 0 bases, and 14 bases lay between the germline ends. Per the germline V gene, CDR1 is MNHEY and CDR2 is SMNVEV (reference sequence). CDR3 amino acids: CASSLSPQRTPNTGELFF. The CDR3 DNA reads as TGTGCCAGCAGTTTATCCCCCCAGAGGACCCCGAACACCGGGGAGCTGTTTTTT.

There are many counts of this clonotype. The rearrangement joins TRBV12-3 or TRBV12-4 to TRBJ1-2; D not resolved. The CDR3 runs to 16 residues. V lost 3 bases and J 3 bases, leaving 17 bases between the germline ends. The CDR3 DNA follows: TGTGCCAGCAGTTTTACGATTAGGGCAGCTTACTATGGCTACACCTTC. Translating gives CASSFTIRAAYYGYTF.

This clonotype was seen a few times. This chain connects TRBV4-3 to TRBJ2-1; D gene uncertain. The CDR3 consists of 13 residues. Germline-derived CDR1 and CDR2 are LGHNA and YSLEER. The V end lost 0 bases, the J end lost 6 bases, and 6 bases lay between the germline ends. CDR3 sequence (DNA): TGCGCCAGCAGCCAAGAGGTGCTCAATGAGCAGTTCTTC. Translation: CASSQEVLNEQFF.

The J gene is TRBJ1-2, the V gene TRBV7-3, with D possibly matching TRBD1 (5 bases). CDR3 length equals 13 residues. From germline, CDR1 is SGHTA and CDR2 FQGTGA. Trimming removed 5 bases from V and 6 bases from J, with 13 bases in between. The DNA of the CDR3 is TGTGCCAGCAGCCCACAAGTGGGGGATGGCTACACCTTC. It encodes CASSPQVGDGYTF.

The chain carries TRBV19 and TRBJ1-2; no definite D call. The V gene's germline CDR1 is LNHDA and CDR2 SQIVND (reference sequence). The CDR3 is 13 amino acids. Trimming stripped 1 base from V and 2 bases from J, with 5 bases between. In DNA form, the CDR3 reads TGTGCCAGTAGTATAGTTGCCAACTATGGCTACACCTTC. Translating it yields CASSIVANYGYTF. The complete variable domain, with remaining parts taken from reference TRBV19 and TRBJ1-2, reads DGGITQSPKYLFRKEGQNVTLSCEQNLNHDAMYWYRQDPGQGLRLIYYSQIVNDFQKGDIAEGYSVSREKKESFPLTVTSAQKNPTAFYLCASSIVANYGYTFGSGTRLTVV.

This clonotype was counted at least ten times. V gene TRBV10-3 combines with J gene TRBJ1-1, with a possible D match to TRBD1 (5 bases). This CDR3 is built from 11 residues. Trimming stripped 8 bases from V and 4 bases from J, with 8 bases between. Germline V gene data show CDR1 as ENHRY and CDR2 as SYGVKD. The chain's CDR3 is CAIAGGTEAFF. The CDR3 DNA sequence: TGTGCCATCGCGGGGGGCACTGAAGCTTTCTTT.

This clonotype was counted ten times or more. The genes are TRBV29-1 and TRBJ2-5, with D unclear. V dropped 4 bases and J dropped 3 bases, with 9 bases sitting between them. Germline V gives CDR1 SQVTM, CDR2 ANQGSEA. The CDR3 extends over 12 amino acids. CDR3 residues: CSVGGEKETQYF. The CDR3 region has the DNA TGCAGCGTTGGGGGTGAGAAAGAGACCCAGTACTTC.

The rearrangement uses TRBV6-2 or TRBV6-3 and TRBJ2-3; D is undetermined. CDR1 MNHEY and CDR2 SVGEGT come from the germline V gene. Trimming cost V 6 bases and J 0 bases, with 4 bases left between them. This CDR3 contains 12 residues. The CDR3 bases are TGTGCCAGCAGGCCTAGCACAGATACGCAGTATTTT. Translated, it gives CASRPSTDTQYF.

In its sample, this clonotype was seen many times. The chain uses TRBV7-2 and TRBJ2-1; D perhaps matches TRBD2 (5 bases). The V and J ends lost 4 bases and 10 bases respectively, with 8 bases between them. This CDR3 region has 11 residues. Germline V lookup: CDR1 SGHTA, CDR2 FQGNSA. DNA of the CDR3: TGTGCCAGCAGCTCCGGGGTGGAGCAGTTCTTC. It yields the protein CASSSGVEQFF.

The sample holds many counts of this clonotype. The CDR3 is CASSSDPSSYEQYF. CDR3 nucleotide sequence: TGCGCCAGCAGTTCTGACCCTTCCTCCTACGAGCAGTACTTC. V usage is TRBV5-1 and J usage is TRBJ2-7; D is unclear. The V gene's germline CDR1 is SGHRS and CDR2 YFSETQ. This CDR3 has 14 amino acids. Trimming left V 5 bases short and J 0 bases short, with 12 bases between.

This clonotype was detected many times. The rearrangement joins TRBV7-8 to TRBJ1-2; TRBD1 is a possible D gene (5 bases). Germline assignment: CDR1 SGHVS and CDR2 FQNEAQ. The length of the CDR3 is 13 residues. V dropped 5 bases and J dropped 2 bases, with 9 bases sitting between them. The CDR3 bases are TGTGCCAGCAGCCCAGGGCGAAACTATGGCTACACCTTC. Its protein is CASSPGRNYGYTF.

This clonotype came up many times. The rearrangement links TRBV27 to TRBJ2-3; maybe TRBD1 (5 bases). CDR1 is MNHEY, CDR2 SMNVEV, per germline (reference sequence). The CDR3 contains 15 residues. The germline V and J ends were trimmed by 3 bases and 4 bases, with 14 bases remaining between them. The chain's CDR3 is CASSFGGQGADTQYF. CDR3 nucleotide sequence: TGTGCCAGCAGTTTCGGCGGCCAGGGTGCAGATACGCAGTATTTT.

The chain links TRBV5-6 to TRBJ2-1; possibly TRBD2 for D (6 bases). CDR3 length: 12 amino acids. Germline V gene sequence: CDR1 SGHDT, CDR2 YYEEEE. The ends were cut back, 5 bases at V and 6 bases at J, with 9 bases in the middle. Here the CDR3 reads CASSGTVNEQFF. The DNA of the CDR3 is TGTGCCAGCAGTGGGACTGTCAATGAGCAGTTCTTC.

This clonotype was recorded at least ten times. The chain carries TRBV20-1 and TRBJ2-2; TRBD2 matches 11 bases. The CDR3 contains 15 residues. With V trimmed by 4 bases and J by 6 bases, 7 bases remained unmatched. Per the germline V gene, CDR1 is DFQATT and CDR2 is SNEGSKA (reference sequence). CDR3 sequence: CSAIFSGRAPGELFF. Here the CDR3 DNA reads TGCAGTGCTATATTTAGCGGGAGGGCTCCCGGGGAGCTGTTTTTT.

The rearrangement links TRBV29-1 to TRBJ2-3; D unclear. CDR3 length: 10 amino acids. Trimming shortened V by 3 bases and J by 6 bases, and 4 bases separated the two germline ends. Germline V gene data show CDR1 as SQVTM and CDR2 as ANQGSEA. The CDR3 here is CSVDEDTQYF. DNA for the CDR3: TGCAGCGTTGACGAGGATACGCAGTATTTT.

The sample holds a few counts of this clonotype. This clone may be a read error of a much larger clone one base away. The rearrangement joins TRBV6-6 to TRBJ2-1, with D possibly TRBD2 on 5 matching bases. The CDR3 contains 13 residues. Germline V gives CDR1 MNHNY, CDR2 SVGAGI (reference sequence). The V end lost 4 bases, the J end lost 6 bases, and 10 bases lay between the germline ends. The chain's CDR3 is CASSCIGGNEQFF. The CDR3 nucleotides read TGTGCCAGCAGTTGCATAGGAGGCAATGAGCAGTTCTTC.

In the case of this clonotype: Given a much more abundant clone one base away, this may be a read error. V and J are TRBV7-2 and TRBJ1-1; D uncertain. This CDR3 is built from 13 residues. Deletions cut 0 bases from V and 4 bases from J, with 6 bases between. The germline gives CDR1 SGHTA, CDR2 FQGNSA. CDR3 DNA: TGTGCCAGCAGCTTAGCTCTGATCACTGAAGCTTTCTTT. As protein: CASSLALITEAFF.

This clonotype has at least ten counts. The rearrangement links TRBV4-2 to TRBJ2-1; D is ambiguous. The CDR3 has 16 residues. Trimming stripped 0 bases from V and 0 bases from J, with 9 bases between. Germline CDR1 and CDR2: LGHNA and YNFKEQ. CDR3 nucleotides: TGTGCCAGCAGCCAAGACGTCGGAGACTCCTACAATGAGCAGTTCTTC. It specifies CASSQDVGDSYNEQFF.

This clonotype was seen a handful of times. The chain combines TRBV20-1 with TRBJ2-4; no clear D gene. Trimming pared 5 bases from V and 0 bases from J, leaving 14 bases between. This CDR3 comprises 15 residues. CDR1 and CDR2 from the germline V gene are DFQATT and SNEGSKA (reference sequence). The CDR3 DNA is TGCAGTGCTTTTAGTCCTCAGATAGCCAAAAACATTCAGTACTTC. As protein: CSAFSPQIAKNIQYF.

There are many counts of this clonotype. The rearrangement links TRBV7-8 to TRBJ2-3; no firm D call. Between the trimmed V and J ends, which lost 5 bases and 7 bases, there was a span of 16 bases. The CDR3 has 14 residues. Germline V gene data show CDR1 as SGHVS and CDR2 as FQNEAQ. The CDR3 DNA sequence: TGTGCCAGCAGCCCCCGGGCCTCAACTCATACGCAGTATTTT. It translates to CASSPRASTHTQYF.

The chain links TRBV7-9 to TRBJ2-7, with D unclear. Trimming pared 4 bases from V and 1 base from J, leaving 11 bases between. Germline values: CDR1 SEHNR, CDR2 FQNEAQ (reference sequence). This CDR3 has 14 residues. CDR3 region: CASSSGQNSYEQYF. The CDR3 DNA sequence: TGTGCCAGCAGCTCCGGGCAAAATTCCTACGAGCAGTACTTC.

Ten or more counts support this clonotype. The rearrangement links TRBV29-1 to TRBJ2-1; TRBD1 matches 10 bases. Germline V gene lookup returns CDR1 SQVTM and CDR2 ANQGSEA. Trimming took 6 bases from V and 5 from J; bases not matched to a gene: 4. The CDR3 consists of 13 residues. CDR3 DNA: TGCAGCGTCGGACAGGGGGTGAACAATGAGCAGTTCTTC. It is translated as CSVGQGVNNEQFF.

This chain joins TRBV12-3 or TRBV12-4 and TRBJ2-1, with 8 bases that match TRBD2. The CDR3 has 16 residues. With 4 bases clipped from V and 7 bases from J, the junction kept 12 bases outside the gene matches. The CDR3 DNA is TGTGCCAGCAGTTATTCCCGGCTAGCGGGTTCAAATGAGCAGTTCTTC. It translates to CASSYSRLAGSNEQFF.

The table lists this clonotype with a few counts. V usage is TRBV9 and J usage is TRBJ2-5, with D perhaps matching TRBD1 or TRBD2 (5 bases each). V lost 0 bases and J 4 bases, leaving 13 bases between the germline ends. CDR1 and CDR2 from the germline V gene are SGDLS and YYNGEE. CDR3 length: 15 amino acids. In nucleotides, the CDR3 is TGTGCCAGCAGCGTAGGAATGGGGGTGGTAGAGACCCAGTACTTC. Its protein is CASSVGMGVVETQYF.

This clonotype was counted at least ten times. This chain links TRBV7-2 with TRBJ2-5; 9 bases are shared with TRBD1. V dropped 4 bases and J dropped 5; count of bases not matched to a gene: 8. Germline V gene data show CDR1 as SGHTA and CDR2 as FQGNSA. The length of the CDR3 is 15 residues. Here the CDR3 DNA reads TGTGCCAGCAGCTCAACCTACAGGGGGCATGAGACCCAGTACTTC. Protein sequence: CASSSTYRGHETQYF.

The CDR3 spells CSVEARRDRYIFGGTQYF. The CDR3 coding sequence is TGCAGCGTTGAAGCTCGGCGGGACAGGTATATCTTTGGAGGGACCCAGTACTTC. The gene calls are TRBV29-1 and TRBJ2-5; 8 positions agree with TRBD1. CDR1 is SQVTM and CDR2 is ANQGSEA in the germline V gene. Losses at the gene ends were 1 base for V and 7 bases for J; bases not matched to a gene: 20. The CDR3 is 18 residues long.

There are many counts of this clonotype. The chain recombines TRBV5-1 with TRBJ2-3; D is unresolved. The CDR3 runs 13 residues. V was shortened by 6 bases and J by 1 base, with 9 bases between the two germline ends. Germline V gene sequence: CDR1 SGHRS, CDR2 YFSETQ. CDR3 coding DNA: TGCGCCAGCAAAATAAGCGGCACAGATACGCAGTATTTT. This sequence encodes CASKISGTDTQYF. Complete variable domain (other parts from reference TRBV5-1 and TRBJ2-3): KAGVTQTPRYLIKTRGQQVTLSCSPISGHRSVSWYQQTPGQGLQFLFEYFSETQRNKGNFPGRFSGRQFSNSRSEMNVSTLELGDSALYLCASKISGTDTQYFGPGTRLTVL.

This clonotype was observed at least ten times. The chain employs TRBV27 and TRBJ1-1; D remains unclear. Trimming took 3 bases from V and 4 from J, leaving 15 bases between them. CDR3 size: 15 residues. Germline values: CDR1 MNHEY, CDR2 SMNVEV (reference sequence). CDR3 region: CASSLNNQPVTEAFF. CDR3 bases: TGTGCCAGCAGTTTGAACAACCAACCCGTCACTGAAGCTTTCTTT.

This clonotype was seen a few times. The gene calls are TRBV9 and TRBJ1-1; D remains unclear. CDR3 length: 13 residues. The V gene lost 4 bases and the J gene lost 4 bases, with 11 bases spanning the gap. The germline CDR1 and CDR2 sequences are SGDLS and YYNGEE. The CDR3 DNA sequence: TGTGCCAGCAGCCCAGGTTGGGCCACTGAAGCTTTCTTT. The encoded protein is CASSPGWATEAFF.

The table lists this clonotype with a few counts. The rearrangement joins TRBV9 to TRBJ2-3; 13 nucleotides align to TRBD2. The germline V gene has CDR1 SGDLS and CDR2 YYNGEE. The CDR3 has 17 amino acids. V shed 4 bases and J 6 bases; nucleotides not matched to a gene: 11. As DNA, the CDR3 is TGTGCCAGCAGCTCCCTCGGGGGACTAGCGGGGTGGGATACGCAGTATTTT. It is translated as CASSSLGGLAGWDTQYF.

In this sample, this clonotype turned up a few times. The chain carries TRBV29-1 and TRBJ1-1; D is possibly TRBD1 (6 bases). The CDR3 is made up of 14 amino acids. Germline assignment: CDR1 SQVTM and CDR2 ANQGSEA. V was clipped by 6 bases and J by 5 bases, with 19 bases between them. The CDR3 reads CSVASRQGRTEAFF. CDR3 sequence (DNA): TGCAGCGTAGCTTCTAGGCAGGGGAGGACTGAAGCTTTCTTT.